These 31 T cell receptor beta chains share one sample of origin, sequenced in a study of cytomegalovirus exposure and HLA in healthy donors. It was with 60 Vbeta and 13 Jbeta primers that the PCR ran. Data came from immunoSEQ multiplex PCR; TCRdb stores just in-frame clones and leaves some out. Found here are approximately 120,000 clones, 17% of them singletons; the top ten hold approximately 2.6%. The sequencing sample was made of PBMCs. The receptors were gathered from a female donor in good health and CMV-seropositive.

V usage is TRBV7-9 and J usage is TRBJ2-5; unclear D gene. This CDR3 contains 12 residues. V gave up 5 bases and J gave up 6 bases, with 10 bases separating them. Germline lookup yields CDR1 SEHNR and CDR2 FQNEAQ (reference sequence). CDR3 in DNA: TGTGCCAGCAGCCTCCAATGGCAGACCCAGTACTTC. Protein: CASSLQWQTQYF. The full variable domain, with the rest looked up from reference TRBV7-9 and TRBJ2-5, is DTGVSQNPRHKITKRGQNVTFRCDPISEHNRLYWYRQTLGQGPEFLTYFQNEAQLEKSRLLSDRFSAERPKGSFSTLEIQRTEQGDSAMYLCASSLQWQTQYFGPGTRLLVL.

The J gene is TRBJ2-5, the V gene TRBV9; 8 nucleotides align to TRBD2. CDR1 is SGDLS and CDR2 is YYNGEE in the germline V gene. This CDR3 comprises 13 residues. The ends lost 0 bases at V and 5 bases at J; junction bases unmatched: 0. In nucleotides, the CDR3 is TGTGCCAGCAGCGTAGGACTAGCGGAGACCCAGTACTTC. Encoded protein: CASSVGLAETQYF.

The chain employs TRBV4-3 and TRBJ1-1; 10 bases line up with TRBD1. Germline CDR1 and CDR2: LGHNA and YSLEER. Unmatched junction bases numbered 4, after V lost 4 bases and J lost 5 bases. CDR3 length: 14 amino acids. The DNA for the CDR3 is TGCGCCAGCAGCCCCGACAGGGGGCGGACTGAAGCTTTCTTT. The encoded protein is CASSPDRGRTEAFF.

J is TRBJ1-4 and V is TRBV27, with D perhaps TRBD1 (6 bases). Germline V lookup: CDR1 MNHEY, CDR2 SMNVEV (reference sequence). The CDR3 loop spans 17 amino acids. The germline V and J ends were trimmed by 6 bases and 0 bases, with 17 bases remaining between them. The CDR3 region is CASSPVRDIATNEKLFF. The CDR3, as DNA: TGTGCCAGCAGCCCCGTTCGGGACATAGCAACTAATGAAAAACTGTTTTTT.

A few counts support this clone. This rearrangement joins TRBV5-1 to TRBJ2-2; 7 nucleotides match TRBD2. The CDR3 runs 16 residues. The junction had 7 bases not matched to a gene; V was cut back by 0 bases and J by 5 bases. In germline, CDR1 is SGHRS, CDR2 YFSETQ. CDR3 nucleotides: TGCGCCAGCAGCTTGGGGGCAGGGACTACTACCGGGGAGCTGTTTTTT. Translating gives CASSLGAGTTTGELFF.

The chain recombines TRBV27 with TRBJ1-5; D call uncertain. The CDR3 is made up of 14 amino acids. Germline V CDR1 and CDR2: MNHEY, SMNVEV (reference sequence). Trimming shortened V by 7 bases and J by 0 bases, and 10 bases separated the two germline ends. CDR3 sequence reads: CASKQVNSNQPQHF. In DNA form, the CDR3 reads TGTGCCAGCAAGCAGGTTAATAGCAATCAGCCCCAGCATTTT.

This clone was seen a handful of times. The rearrangement uses TRBV2 and TRBJ2-5, with D possibly matching TRBD2 (7 bases). V shed 6 bases and J shed 5 bases, with 25 bases lying between them. Germline values: CDR1 SNHLY, CDR2 FYNNEI. The CDR3 extends over 17 amino acids. CDR3 in amino acids: CASSGGRGGGRGETQYF. DNA for the CDR3: TGTGCCAGCAGCGGGGGCCGTGGGGGGGGTAGGGGCGAGACCCAGTACTTC.

Only a few counts were recorded for this clone. The chain is built from TRBV4-2 and TRBJ2-7; 7 nucleotides agree with TRBD1. CDR1 LGHNA and CDR2 YNFKEQ come from the germline V gene. V shed 0 bases and J 1 base; nucleotides not matched to a gene: 9. CDR3 length equals 17 residues. This CDR3 reads CASSQDSLQGRSYEQYF. The DNA of the CDR3 is TGTGCCAGCAGCCAAGATAGTTTACAGGGGAGATCCTACGAGCAGTACTTC.

The sample holds a few counts of this clone. The chain recombines TRBV30 with TRBJ1-4; D is unclear. Trimming removed 0 bases at V and 5 bases at J, with 10 bases between. Germline V gene sequence: CDR1 GTSNPN, CDR2 SVGIG (reference sequence). CDR3 length: 14 residues. CDR3 in amino acids: CAWSVRTRNEKLFF. CDR3 in DNA: TGTGCCTGGAGTGTACGGACTCGAAATGAAAAACTGTTTTTT.

The chain recombines TRBV6-5 with TRBJ1-1; possibly TRBD1 for D (6 bases). V lost 5 bases and J lost 0, with 7 bases in between. CDR3 length: 13 residues. CDR1 is MNHEY and CDR2 is SVGAGI in the germline V gene. The CDR3 reads CASSNRVNTEAFF. DNA for the CDR3: TGTGCCAGCAGTAACAGGGTGAACACTGAAGCTTTCTTT.

This clone was detected a few times. The chain is built from TRBV5-1 and TRBJ1-6; 8 bases align to TRBD1. V shed 6 bases, J shed 7 bases, and the junction held 12 bases outside the gene matches. CDR3 length: 16 amino acids. From germline, CDR1 is SGHRS and CDR2 YFSETQ. The CDR3: CASTLFEAGGNSPLHF. As DNA, the CDR3 is TGCGCCAGCACCTTATTTGAGGCAGGGGGCAATTCACCCCTCCACTTT.

This clone was picked up a small number of times. The V gene is TRBV7-2, the J gene TRBJ1-1; the D gene is possibly TRBD1 (6 bases). V lost 1 base and J 11 bases, leaving 11 bases between the germline ends. Germline values: CDR1 SGHTA, CDR2 FQGNSA. The CDR3 is 12 residues long. CDR3 region: CASSLDSGEAFF. CDR3 DNA: TGTGCCAGCAGCTTAGATTCAGGGGAGGCTTTCTTT.

The V and J genes are TRBV6-5 and TRBJ1-5; TRBD1 aligns across 8 bases. This CDR3 spans 15 amino acids. Germline assignment: CDR1 MNHEY and CDR2 SVGAGI. With V trimmed by 6 bases and J by 3 bases, 7 bases remained unmatched. The CDR3 nucleotides read TGTGCCAGCAGCCGCGGACAGGGATTCAATCAGCCCCAGCATTTT. Protein sequence: CASSRGQGFNQPQHF.

The chain has TRBV13 and TRBJ2-7, with TRBD1 as a possible D gene (5 bases). V lost 3 bases, J lost 0 bases, and 12 bases lay in between. In germline, CDR1 is PRHDT, CDR2 FYEKMQ (reference sequence). The CDR3 is 15 amino acids. Here the CDR3 DNA reads TGTGCCAGCAGCTTCTATAGGGGCGCCTCCTACGAGCAGTACTTC. This translates into CASSFYRGASYEQYF.

A few counts support this clone. The J gene is TRBJ2-7, the V gene TRBV14, with 9 bases fitting TRBD1. J was trimmed by 2 bases and V by 6 bases; bases with no gene match: 5. Germline assignment: CDR1 SGHDN and CDR2 FVKESK. The CDR3 runs 14 residues. Here the CDR3 reads CASSDGQGPYEQYF. The CDR3 DNA reads TGTGCCAGCAGTGATGGACAGGGGCCCTACGAGCAGTACTTC.

This clone turned up a few times. The rearrangement links TRBV7-2 to TRBJ2-3; D gene uncertain. Germline V CDR1 and CDR2: SGHTA, FQGNSA. With 0 bases removed from V and 4 bases from J, the gap between germline ends came to 8 bases. There are 14 residues in the CDR3. The CDR3 DNA sequence: TGTGCCAGCAGCTTAGCCCTGGGCGCAGATACGCAGTATTTT. As protein: CASSLALGADTQYF.

This clone was counted a few times. DNA of the CDR3: TGTGCCAGCAGTTTATCAGGGGTTATCTACGAGCAGTACTTC. Amino acids: CASSLSGVIYEQYF. The chain employs TRBV28 and TRBJ2-7, with D perhaps TRBD1 (6 bases). Germline V gene lookup returns CDR1 MDHEN and CDR2 SYDVKM. This CDR3 contains 14 residues. Deletions cut 1 base from V and 3 bases from J, with 10 bases between.

This chain joins TRBV28 and TRBJ1-1; maybe TRBD1 (5 bases). The germline V gene encodes CDR1 MDHEN and CDR2 SYDVKM. This CDR3 contains 15 residues. Trimming removed 1 base at V and 1 base at J, with 10 bases between. This CDR3 is CASSLLGVRNTEAFF. The CDR3 DNA follows: TGTGCCAGCAGTTTATTAGGGGTAAGGAACACTGAAGCTTTCTTT.

This clone has more than one count but fewer than ten. This chain links TRBV6-5 with TRBJ2-1, with D perhaps matching TRBD2 (5 bases). The length of the CDR3 is 14 residues. Germline CDR1 reads MNHEY; CDR2 reads SVGAGI. Deletions cut 2 bases from V and 6 bases from J, with 11 bases between. The CDR3 is CASSYAGTANEQFF. The CDR3 nucleotides are TGTGCCAGCAGTTACGCGGGTACCGCCAATGAGCAGTTCTTC.

This chain connects TRBV7-2 to TRBJ1-2; the match to TRBD1 covers 8 bases. The germline CDR1 and CDR2 sequences are SGHTA and FQGNSA. V was pared by 3 bases and J by 4 bases, with 7 bases of the junction left unmatched. CDR3 size: 15 residues. The CDR3 bases are TGTGCCAGCAGCTTGGACAGGGCCCGGGTCTATGGCTACACCTTC. Translating gives CASSLDRARVYGYTF.

A note on this clone: Other nucleotide sequences in the sample specify the same CDR3. The rearrangement links TRBV9 to TRBJ2-7, with D unclear. V was clipped by 0 bases and J by 1 base, with 8 bases between them. This CDR3 comprises 14 residues. Germline V gives CDR1 SGDLS, CDR2 YYNGEE. The CDR3 DNA is TGTGCCAGCAGCGTAGTACCGAGTTCCTACGAGCAGTACTTC. Amino acid sequence: CASSVVPSSYEQYF. Based on the CDR3 plus reference TRBV9 and TRBJ2-7, the full variable domain is DSGVTQTPKHLITATGQRVTLRCSPRSGDLSVYWYQQSLDQGLQFLIQYYNGEERAKGNILERFSAQQFPDLHSELNLSSLELGDSALYFCASSVVPSSYEQYFGPGTRLTVT.

This clone was seen only a few times. V gene TRBV18 combines with J gene TRBJ1-4, with 7 bases matching TRBD1. V lost 0 bases, J lost 5 bases, and 3 bases stayed unmatched. There are 15 residues in the CDR3. Germline V gene data show CDR1 as KGHSH and CDR2 as LQKENI. The CDR3: CASSPPGQPNEKLFF. The CDR3 DNA reads TGTGCCAGCTCACCACCGGGACAGCCGAATGAAAAACTGTTTTTT.

The rearrangement uses TRBV10-3 and TRBJ2-7; TRBD1 matches 9 bases. CDR3 length equals 14 residues. The J segment lost 5 bases and the V segment lost 7 bases, leaving 9 bases of the junction unmatched. In germline, CDR1 is ENHRY, CDR2 SYGVKD. In DNA, the CDR3 is TGTGCCATCACCTCCGGGACAGGGATACACGAGCAGTACTTC. This codes for CAITSGTGIHEQYF.

In DNA, the CDR3 is TGTGCCAGCAGCCCCAAAGGGCCGGGGAGCTCCTACAATGAGCAGTTCTTC. It translates to CASSPKGPGSSYNEQFF. The chain is built from TRBV4-2 and TRBJ2-1, with D tentatively TRBD2 (5 bases). This CDR3 region has 17 residues. Germline CDR1 and CDR2: LGHNA and YNFKEQ. Trimming stripped 4 bases from V and 0 bases from J, with 16 bases between.

The chain joins TRBV7-2 to TRBJ1-4; 9 nucleotides align to TRBD1. The trim removed 0 bases at V and 12 bases at J, leaving 8 bases unmatched. The CDR3 covers 15 residues. CDR1 and CDR2 from the germline V gene are SGHTA and FQGNSA. The CDR3 DNA reads as TGTGCCAGCAGCTTAGCGTGGGGACAGGGAATGGAACTGTTTTTT. This encodes CASSLAWGQGMELFF.

The rearrangement uses TRBV29-1 and TRBJ2-1; 13 nucleotides line up with TRBD2. Germline CDR1 and CDR2: SQVTM and ANQGSEA. The CDR3 loop spans 16 amino acids. The ends lost 7 bases at V and 3 bases at J; junction bases unmatched: 9. The CDR3 coding sequence is TGCAGCGCTGGACTAGCGGGGGCCGAGAACTACAATGAGCAGTTCTTC. Translation: CSAGLAGAENYNEQFF.

V usage is TRBV4-3 and J usage is TRBJ2-7, with 12 bases matching TRBD2. Germline V gene lookup returns CDR1 LGHNA and CDR2 YSLEER. After removal of 6 bases from V and 3 bases from J, the junction contained 3 bases not matched to a gene. The CDR3 loop spans 14 amino acids. The CDR3 loop is CASSQLAGGYEQYF. For the CDR3, the DNA is TGCGCCAGCAGTCAACTAGCGGGAGGCTACGAGCAGTACTTC.

This clone turned up a few times. The chain recombines TRBV28 with TRBJ2-3, with 7 bases that match TRBD2. This CDR3 spans 15 amino acids. Trimming removed 6 bases from V and 2 bases from J; junction bases left unmatched: 8. Germline-derived CDR1 and CDR2 are MDHEN and SYDVKM. The chain's CDR3 is CASRGGSSNTDTQYF. In DNA form, the CDR3 reads TGTGCCAGCAGGGGAGGGTCCTCAAACACAGATACGCAGTATTTT.

The V call is TRBV19, the J call TRBJ2-3; 7 bases are shared with TRBD1. The CDR3 totals 14 residues. Trimming removed 5 bases from V and 4 bases from J; junction bases left unmatched: 6. Germline V gene data show CDR1 as LNHDA and CDR2 as SQIVND (reference sequence). CDR3 protein: CASSAGTGADTQYF. CDR3 DNA sequence: TGTGCCAGTAGTGCGGGTACAGGGGCAGATACGCAGTATTTT.

This clone was observed a handful of times. The chain recombines TRBV18 with TRBJ1-5; 8 nucleotides align to TRBD1. With V trimmed by 5 bases and J by 3 bases, 6 bases remained unmatched. Germline V gene sequence: CDR1 KGHSH, CDR2 LQKENI. The CDR3 is made up of 15 amino acids. The CDR3 DNA is TGTGCCAGCTCAGACCAGGGGGCCTCCAATCAGCCCCAGCATTTT. Its translation: CASSDQGASNQPQHF.

This chain uses TRBV7-9 with TRBJ1-3; possible D gene TRBD1, 5 bases. The V end lost 0 bases, the J end lost 4 bases, and 16 bases lay between the germline ends. This CDR3 is built from 17 residues. CDR1 is SEHNR, CDR2 FQNEAQ, per germline (reference sequence). CDR3 nucleotides: TGTGCCAGCAGCTTAGCTTTTGGGCAGGGCTACGGAAACACCATATATTTT. It codes for CASSLAFGQGYGNTIYF.